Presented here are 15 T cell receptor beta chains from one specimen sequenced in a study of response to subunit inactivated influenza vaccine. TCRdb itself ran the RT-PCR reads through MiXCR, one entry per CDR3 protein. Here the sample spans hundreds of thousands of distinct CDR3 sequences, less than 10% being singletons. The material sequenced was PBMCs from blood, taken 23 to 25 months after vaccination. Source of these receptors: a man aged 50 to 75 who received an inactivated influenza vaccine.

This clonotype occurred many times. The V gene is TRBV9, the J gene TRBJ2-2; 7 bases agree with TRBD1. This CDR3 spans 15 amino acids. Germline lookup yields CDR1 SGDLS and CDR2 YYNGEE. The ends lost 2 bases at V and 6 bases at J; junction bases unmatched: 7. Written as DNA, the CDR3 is TGTGCCAGCAGCGTTACGGGACAGCTAGCCGGGGAGCTGTTTTTT. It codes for CASSVTGQLAGELFF.

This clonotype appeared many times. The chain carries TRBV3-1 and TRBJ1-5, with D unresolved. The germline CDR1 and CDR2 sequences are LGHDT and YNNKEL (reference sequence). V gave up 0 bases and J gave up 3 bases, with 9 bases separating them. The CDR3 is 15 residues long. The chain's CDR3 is CASSQDGSPNQPQHF. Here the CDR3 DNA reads TGTGCCAGCAGCCAAGATGGGAGCCCCAATCAGCCCCAGCATTTT.

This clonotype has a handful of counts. CDR3 residues: CASSFNTGRGTEAFF. CDR3 nucleotides: TGTGCCAGCAGTTTCAACACAGGGCGAGGGACTGAAGCTTTCTTT. The rearrangement links TRBV11-2 to TRBJ1-1, with TRBD1 as a possible D gene (6 bases). The CDR3 sequence is 15 residues long. CDR1 SGHAT and CDR2 FQNNGV come from the germline V gene. The V and J ends lost 6 bases and 5 bases respectively, with 19 bases between them. Drawing the rest from reference TRBV11-2 and TRBJ1-1, the complete variable domain is EAGVAQSPRYKIIEKRQSVAFWCNPISGHATLYWYQQILGQGPKLLIQFQNNGVVDDSQLPKDRFSAERLKGVDSTLKIQPAKLEDSAVYLCASSFNTGRGTEAFFGQGTRLTVV.

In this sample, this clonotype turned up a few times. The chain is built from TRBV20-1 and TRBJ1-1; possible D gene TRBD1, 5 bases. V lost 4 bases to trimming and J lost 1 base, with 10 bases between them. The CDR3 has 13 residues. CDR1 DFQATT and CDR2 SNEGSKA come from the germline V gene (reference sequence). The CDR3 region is CSANSGANTEAFF. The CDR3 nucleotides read TGCAGTGCTAATTCTGGGGCGAACACTGAAGCTTTCTTT.

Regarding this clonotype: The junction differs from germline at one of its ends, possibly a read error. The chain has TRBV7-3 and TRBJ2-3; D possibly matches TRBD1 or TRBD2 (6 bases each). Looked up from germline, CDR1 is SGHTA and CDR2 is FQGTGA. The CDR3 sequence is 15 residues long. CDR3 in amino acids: CASSFILGGTGTQYF. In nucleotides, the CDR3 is TGTGCCAGCAGCTTTATATTGGGGGGCACAGGTACGCAGTATTTT.

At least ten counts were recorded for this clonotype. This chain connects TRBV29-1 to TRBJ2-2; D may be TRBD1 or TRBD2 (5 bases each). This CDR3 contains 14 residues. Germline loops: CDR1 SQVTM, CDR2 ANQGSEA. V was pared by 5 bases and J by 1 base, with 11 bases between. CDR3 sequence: CSVRGRENTGELFF. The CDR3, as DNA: TGCAGCGTTCGGGGACGGGAGAACACCGGGGAGCTGTTTTTT.

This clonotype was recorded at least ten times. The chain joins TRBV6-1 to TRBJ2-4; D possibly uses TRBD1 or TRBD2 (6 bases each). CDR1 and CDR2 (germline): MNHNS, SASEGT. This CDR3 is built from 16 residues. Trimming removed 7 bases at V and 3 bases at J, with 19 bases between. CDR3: CASKIWGASGKNIQYF. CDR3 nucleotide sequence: TGTGCCAGCAAAATATGGGGGGCGAGTGGCAAAAACATTCAGTACTTC.

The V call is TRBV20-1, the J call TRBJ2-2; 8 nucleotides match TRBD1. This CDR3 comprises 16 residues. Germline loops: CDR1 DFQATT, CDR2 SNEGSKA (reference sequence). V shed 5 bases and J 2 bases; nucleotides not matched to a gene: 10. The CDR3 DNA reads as TGCAGTGCTCGAGCTTCAGGGGGCGCAAACACCGGGGAGCTGTTTTTT. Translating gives CSARASGGANTGELFF.

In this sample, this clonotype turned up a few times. The chain's CDR3 is CASRTGPSYEQYF. CDR3 sequence (DNA): TGTGCCAGCAGGACAGGGCCCTCTTACGAGCAGTACTTC. The chain uses TRBV28 and TRBJ2-7, with 7 bases matching TRBD1. Germline V gives CDR1 MDHEN, CDR2 SYDVKM. J lost 4 bases, V lost 6 bases, and 6 bases had no gene match. The length of the CDR3 is 13 residues. Complete variable domain (other parts from reference TRBV28 and TRBJ2-7): DVKVTQSSRYLVKRTGEKVFLECVQDMDHENMFWYRQDPGLGLRLIYFSYDVKMKEKGDIPEGYSVSREKKERFSLILESASTNQTSMYLCASRTGPSYEQYFGPGTRLTVT.

CDR3: CSARDLGADTGELFF. The DNA for the CDR3 is TGCAGTGCTAGAGATCTAGGGGCAGACACCGGGGAGCTGTTTTTT. The chain recombines TRBV20-1 with TRBJ2-2; tentative D call: TRBD1 (5 bases). The V gene's germline CDR1 is DFQATT and CDR2 SNEGSKA (reference sequence). Trimming removed 0 bases from V and 3 bases from J, with 11 bases in between. This CDR3 comprises 15 residues.

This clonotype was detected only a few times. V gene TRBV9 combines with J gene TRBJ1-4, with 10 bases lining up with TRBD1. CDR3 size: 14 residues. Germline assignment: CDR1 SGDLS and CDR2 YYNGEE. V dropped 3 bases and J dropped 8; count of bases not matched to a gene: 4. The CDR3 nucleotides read TGTGCCAGCAGCGCGACAGGGGGCGCGGAAAAACTGTTTTTT. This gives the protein CASSATGGAEKLFF.

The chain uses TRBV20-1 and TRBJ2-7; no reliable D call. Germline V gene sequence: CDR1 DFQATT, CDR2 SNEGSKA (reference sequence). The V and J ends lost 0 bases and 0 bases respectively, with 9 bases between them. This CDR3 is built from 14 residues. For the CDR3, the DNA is TGCAGTGCTAGAGATAGGCGTCTCTCCTACGAGCAGTACTTC. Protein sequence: CSARDRRLSYEQYF.

This chain's CDR3 is CASSLMGLADHNEQFF. As DNA, the CDR3 is TGTGCCAGCAGCTTAATGGGACTAGCGGATCACAATGAGCAGTTCTTC. The V and J genes are TRBV7-3 and TRBJ2-1, with 11 positions matching TRBD2. Germline V gene sequence: CDR1 SGHTA, CDR2 FQGTGA. The length of the CDR3 is 16 residues. V trimming: 1 base; J trimming: 5 bases; junction bases outside the gene matches: 4.

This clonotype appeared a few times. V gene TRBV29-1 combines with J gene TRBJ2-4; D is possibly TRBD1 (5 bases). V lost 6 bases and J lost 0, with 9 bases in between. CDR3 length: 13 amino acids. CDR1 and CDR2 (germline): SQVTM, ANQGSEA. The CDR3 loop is CSVKTVAKNIQYF. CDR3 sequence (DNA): TGCAGCGTAAAGACAGTAGCCAAAAACATTCAGTACTTC.

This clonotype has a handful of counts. This CDR3 is CASSRLTPGTDYSNQPQHF. CDR3 in DNA: TGCGCCAGCAGCCGCCTAACCCCCGGGACGGATTATAGCAATCAGCCCCAGCATTTT. V and J are TRBV4-1 and TRBJ1-5; D perhaps matches TRBD1 (5 bases). The germline V gene has CDR1 MGHRA and CDR2 YSYEKL. Trimming took off 4 bases at V and 0 bases at J, with 22 bases between the two ends. The CDR3 contains 19 residues.